The 26 T cell receptor beta chains listed next were all sequenced from one sample in a study of patients and donors after allogeneic stem cell transplantation. TCRdb reprocessed the RT-PCR reads with MiXCR, giving one entry per CDR3 protein. The table includes about a million distinct CDR3 sequences, about 20% detected once. Sequenced sample: blood, either unsorted or a sorted T cell fraction (not recorded which). The receptor source for this set is a human donor who was either an allogeneic HSCT recipient or a stem cell or donor lymphocyte infusion donor (not recorded which). It is not recorded whose cells these are; they may come from a transplant donor.

In its sample, this clonotype was seen a few times. The chain couples TRBV20-1 to TRBJ2-3; D perhaps matches TRBD2 (6 bases). This CDR3 has 13 residues. Trimming left V 7 bases short and J 0 bases short, with 11 bases between. Germline-derived CDR1 and CDR2 are DFQATT and SNEGSKA (reference sequence). CDR3 sequence: CSEAGSSTDTQYF. CDR3 in DNA: TGCAGTGAAGCGGGTTCTAGCACAGATACGCAGTATTTT.

The genes are TRBV12-3 or TRBV12-4 and TRBJ1-5; D not certain. Trimming left V 2 bases short and J 4 bases short, with 12 bases between. The CDR3 loop spans 15 amino acids. The CDR3 DNA follows: TGTGCCAGCAGTTTACTGCCGTCTGGGAATCAGCCCCAGCATTTT. Translating it yields CASSLLPSGNQPQHF.

This rearrangement joins TRBV12-3 or TRBV12-4 to TRBJ2-1; the D gene could be TRBD1 or TRBD2 (5 bases each). The CDR3 is 12 residues long. The V end lost 0 bases, the J end lost 14 bases, and 11 bases lay between the germline ends. The CDR3 loop is CASSLARGTEFF. CDR3 DNA: TGTGCCAGCAGTTTAGCGAGGGGCACGGAGTTCTTC.

V usage is TRBV4-2 and J usage is TRBJ1-2, with D possibly being TRBD1 (6 bases). The V gene lost 0 bases and the J gene lost 8 bases, with 22 bases spanning the gap. This CDR3 contains 17 residues. The germline V gene encodes CDR1 LGHNA and CDR2 YNFKEQ. The CDR3 sequence: CASSQDLETGFVLGYTF. CDR3 coding DNA: TGTGCCAGCAGCCAAGATCTGGAGACAGGTTTTGTCTTGGGCTACACCTTC.

This clonotype was seen more than once but under ten times. This chain links TRBV29-1 with TRBJ2-3; 8 nucleotides align to TRBD2. The CDR3 consists of 16 residues. Germline V gene data show CDR1 as SQVTM and CDR2 as ANQGSEA. V gave up 2 bases and J gave up 0 bases; unmatched junction bases: 7. For the CDR3, the DNA is TGCAGCGTTGAACTGAGGTCTAGCGGGAGCACAGATACGCAGTATTTT. The encoded protein is CSVELRSSGSTDTQYF.

The chain joins TRBV5-4 to TRBJ2-1, with D perhaps TRBD1 (6 bases). CDR3 size: 15 residues. Germline lookup yields CDR1 SGHNT and CDR2 YYREEE (reference sequence). The V gene lost 3 bases and the J gene lost 7 bases, with 17 bases spanning the gap. The CDR3 loop reads CASSSPGPRGNEQFF. As DNA, the CDR3 is TGTGCCAGCAGCTCTCCCGGGCCGAGGGGGAATGAGCAGTTCTTC.

This clonotype was found a few times. The chain couples TRBV12-3 or TRBV12-4 to TRBJ2-1, with TRBD2 matching over 8 bases. V lost 2 bases to trimming and J lost 4 bases; unmatched junction nucleotides: 10. The CDR3 length is 17 residues. The CDR3 spells CASSLYPASGPYNEQFF. The CDR3 nucleotides are TGTGCCAGCAGTTTATATCCGGCTAGCGGGCCTTACAATGAGCAGTTCTTC.

This clonotype was picked up a small number of times. This chain joins TRBV10-3 and TRBJ2-7, with 10 bases that match TRBD1. CDR1 and CDR2 from the germline V gene are ENHRY and SYGVKD. The CDR3 totals 13 residues. V lost 4 bases, J lost 5 bases, and 2 bases stayed unmatched. The CDR3 DNA reads TGTGCCATCAGTGTCGGGACAGGGGACGAGCAGTACTTC. This sequence encodes CAISVGTGDEQYF.

The chain employs TRBV12-3 or TRBV12-4 and TRBJ2-6; 10 nucleotides match TRBD1. The CDR3 covers 18 residues. V gave up 5 bases and J gave up 0 bases; unmatched junction bases: 7. CDR3 sequence: CASSPDRGESSGANVLTF. In DNA, the CDR3 is TGTGCCAGCAGTCCGGACAGGGGGGAAAGCTCTGGGGCCAACGTCCTGACTTTC.

V usage is TRBV3-1 and J usage is TRBJ2-1; 15 bases agree with TRBD2. Germline V gene data show CDR1 as LGHDT and CDR2 as YNNKEL (reference sequence). Trimming took 4 bases from V and 6 from J; bases not matched to a gene: 10. CDR3 length equals 18 residues. The CDR3 region is CASSPPGLAGGIVNEQFF. The CDR3 DNA is TGTGCCAGCAGCCCGCCGGGACTAGCGGGAGGAATCGTCAATGAGCAGTTCTTC.

This clonotype was detected many times. The J gene is TRBJ1-5, the V gene TRBV6-1; 7 bases fit TRBD1. This CDR3 is built from 15 residues. Germline V gene data show CDR1 as MNHNS and CDR2 as SASEGT. The junction had 8 bases not matched to a gene; V was cut back by 2 bases and J by 7 bases. CDR3 nucleotides: TGTGCCAGCAGTGAATTGACAGGGAATTTGCAGCCCCAGCATTTT. It encodes CASSELTGNLQPQHF.

This rearrangement joins TRBV5-1 to TRBJ2-1; 14 nucleotides agree with TRBD2. The CDR3 is made up of 17 amino acids. Germline-derived CDR1 and CDR2 are SGHRS and YFSETQ. V shed 2 bases, J shed 10 bases, and the junction held 11 bases outside the gene matches. CDR3 coding DNA: TGCGCCAGCAGCTTTGGGACTAGCGGGGGTCTTGGAGTCGAGCAGTTCTTC. Translation: CASSFGTSGGLGVEQFF.

This clonotype appeared a few times. The chain carries TRBV11-1 and TRBJ2-5, with 13 bases matching TRBD2. The V and J ends lost 3 bases and 5 bases, in that order; junction bases with no gene match: 12. The CDR3 is 18 amino acids. The germline gives CDR1 SGHAT, CDR2 FQDESV (reference sequence). CDR3 nucleotides: TGTGCCAGCAGCTTGGGACGGACTAGCGGGAGTGAGTTGGAGACCCAGTACTTC. Its protein product is CASSLGRTSGSELETQYF.

This clonotype turned up a few times. The chain is built from TRBV11-2 and TRBJ2-1; 9 bases match TRBD1. V was pared by 5 bases and J by 7 bases, with 6 bases of the junction left unmatched. Looked up from germline, CDR1 is SGHAT and CDR2 is FQNNGV. This CDR3 is 14 amino acids long. The CDR3, as DNA: TGTGCCAGCAGCCCCCGGGACAGGGTAAATGAGCAGTTCTTC. Protein sequence: CASSPRDRVNEQFF.

The table lists this clonotype with a few counts. The CDR3 coding sequence is TGTGCCAGCAGGGAAATCGCTGCGGGAGGGCCCTACGAGCAGTACTTC. Translation: CASREIAAGGPYEQYF. V usage is TRBV6-2 or TRBV6-3 and J usage is TRBJ2-7; 9 bases are shared with TRBD2. The J segment lost 2 bases and the V segment lost 6 bases, leaving 11 bases of the junction unmatched. The CDR3 length is 16 residues. Germline CDR1 and CDR2: MNHEY and SVGEGT.

This chain uses TRBV27 with TRBJ2-1; 12 positions agree with TRBD1. The length of the CDR3 is 15 residues. V lost 2 bases and J lost 10; bases outside the gene matches: 6. Germline CDR1 and CDR2: MNHEY and SMNVEV (reference sequence). CDR3 region: CASSLQGQGAREQFF. CDR3 sequence (DNA): TGTGCCAGCAGTTTACAGGGACAGGGGGCCCGCGAGCAGTTCTTC.

This clonotype was detected only a few times. V usage is TRBV7-3 and J usage is TRBJ1-1; the match to TRBD1 covers 7 bases. Germline CDR1 and CDR2: SGHTA and FQGTGA. The CDR3 spans 17 residues. V was pared by 3 bases and J by 0 bases, with 10 bases of the junction left unmatched. For the CDR3, the DNA is TGTGCCAGCAGCTTTTCATTTGGACAGGAGTTGAACACTGAAGCTTTCTTT. It specifies CASSFSFGQELNTEAFF.

CDR3 protein: CATSRDGQGEETQYF. The CDR3 DNA follows: TGTGCCACCAGCAGAGATGGTCAGGGGGAAGAGACCCAGTACTTC. The chain employs TRBV15 and TRBJ2-5, with 7 bases aligning to TRBD1. Germline V gene lookup returns CDR1 LNHNV and CDR2 YYDKDF (reference sequence). V trimming: 0 bases; J trimming: 3 bases; junction bases outside the gene matches: 4. This CDR3 is 15 amino acids long.

This clonotype was seen ten or more times. V gene TRBV29-1 combines with J gene TRBJ1-1, with TRBD1 matching 12 bases. V shed 0 bases and J 1 base; nucleotides not matched to a gene: 6. This CDR3 spans 17 amino acids. CDR1 and CDR2 (germline): SQVTM, ANQGSEA. The CDR3: CSVEDRGQGAPNTEAFF. The CDR3 nucleotides read TGCAGCGTTGAAGATCGGGGACAGGGGGCGCCGAACACTGAAGCTTTCTTT.

This clonotype has only a few counts. The chain recombines TRBV6-2 or TRBV6-3 with TRBJ2-7; D is ambiguous. CDR1 and CDR2 from the germline V gene are MNHEY and SVGEGT. CDR3 size: 11 residues. Trimming stripped 8 bases from V and 2 bases from J, with 7 bases between. CDR3 nucleotides: TGTGCCAGCCGACTTACCTACGAGCAGTACTTC. This gives the protein CASRLTYEQYF.

In DNA form, the CDR3 reads TGTGCCAGCAGCTTTTCAGACACCATATATTTT. Protein sequence: CASSFSDTIYF. J is TRBJ1-3 and V is TRBV7-9; D remains unclear. The V end lost 3 bases, the J end lost 8 bases, and 5 bases lay between the germline ends. Germline values: CDR1 SEHNR, CDR2 FQNEAQ (reference sequence). There are 11 residues in the CDR3.

J is TRBJ2-3 and V is TRBV25-1; 9 nucleotides match TRBD1. Germline V gene data show CDR1 as MGHDK and CDR2 as SYGVNS. With 4 bases clipped from V and 6 bases from J, the junction kept 8 bases outside the gene matches. The CDR3 is made up of 15 amino acids. The DNA for the CDR3 is TGTGCCAGCAGTGCCTCCGGGACAGGGTCGGATACGCAGTATTTT. It translates to CASSASGTGSDTQYF.

The J gene is TRBJ1-6, the V gene TRBV30; TRBD1 might be the D (5 bases). The CDR3 sequence is 15 residues long. V was pared by 1 base and J by 7 bases, with 14 bases between. Germline lookup yields CDR1 GTSNPN and CDR2 SVGIG (reference sequence). The CDR3 DNA follows: TGTGCCTGGAGTGCTCTCCCCTCAGGGAATTCACCCCTCCACTTT. Residues: CAWSALPSGNSPLHF. The whole variable domain, filled in from reference TRBV30 and TRBJ1-6, reads SQTIHQWPATLVQPVGSPLSLECTVEGTSNPNLYWYRQAAGRGLQLLFYSVGIGQISSEVPQNLSASRPQDRQFILSSKKLLLSDSGFYLCAWSALPSGNSPLHFGNGTRLTVT.

This chain links TRBV6-1 with TRBJ1-6, with TRBD1 matching over 9 bases. J gave up 8 bases and V 7 bases, and 6 bases lay outside the gene matches. The CDR3 consists of 14 residues. Germline CDR1 and CDR2: MNHNS and SASEGT. This CDR3 reads CASKTGGRDSPLHF. CDR3 DNA sequence: TGTGCCAGCAAGACAGGGGGGAGGGATTCACCCCTCCACTTT.

The V and J genes are TRBV7-2 and TRBJ2-3, with TRBD2 matching 10 bases. V gave up 0 bases and J gave up 6 bases; unmatched junction bases: 3. The CDR3 loop spans 15 amino acids. Germline V gives CDR1 SGHTA, CDR2 FQGNSA. The CDR3 spells CASSLALAGADTQYF. The CDR3 DNA sequence: TGTGCCAGCAGCTTAGCGCTAGCGGGGGCGGATACGCAGTATTTT.

This clonotype was detected a few times. V usage is TRBV7-9 and J usage is TRBJ2-7; 7 positions agree with TRBD1. The V gene end was trimmed by 5 bases and the J gene end by 5 bases; junction bases not matched to a gene: 12. The CDR3 extends over 15 amino acids. Germline CDR1 SEHNR, CDR2 FQNEAQ (reference sequence). Here the CDR3 reads CASSPGQTAADEQYF. The CDR3 nucleotides read TGTGCCAGCAGCCCGGGACAGACAGCCGCGGACGAGCAGTACTTC.